This T cell receptor beta chain was captured in a study of cytomegalovirus exposure and HLA in healthy donors (dated by TCRdb to about 2017). Concerning the study at large: An earlier analysis of some 600 of the donors reported 276 Gb of sequence data and 95 million to 130 million unique TCR beta sequences obtained from roughly 170 million T cells. Approximately 300 gigabases of sequencing data and approximately 91 million unique TCR sequences made up an early release that covered approximately 650 HLA-typed donors. Of the approximately 400 genotyped donors, approximately 83% fell in the genetic ancestry cluster associated with self-reported Caucasian donors. The study aimed to test whether signatures of past pathogen exposure could be identified by cataloging public T cell receptors. The T cell repertoires of several hundred subjects were profiled by immunosequencing and related to cytomegalovirus serostatus. Along with the approximately 700-subject first cohort, a separate validation cohort of 120 different subjects was used. High-throughput TCR immunosequencing, statistical association of individual TCRs with disease status, and machine learning were combined to predict cytomegalovirus infection status. A later analysis re-analyzed previously published TCR beta repertoires from roughly 600 donors and added high-resolution HLA genotyping to study TCR occurrence patterns. The later analysis used no new phenotypic data to find candidate immune exposures, relying instead on TCR beta sequences and their occurrence across donors. In an earlier analysis of over 550 of the donors, high-throughput TCR beta sequencing was used to judge whether each TCR beta V gene segment behaved as functional or pseudogenic. Donor age, sex, ethnicity and CMV serostatus were compiled alongside the repertoire data. In a later genetic analysis, genome-wide SNP genotypes for about 65% of the roughly 700 donors were used, and that subset was treated as a discovery cohort. All discovery cohort repertoires had been generated using a single sequencing platform. HLA typing included class I and class II loci at four-digit resolution. Typing coverage varied by locus: about 629-640 donors for A, B, C, DRB1 and DQB1; under 550 for DQA1; more than 600 for DPA1; approximately 490 for DPB1. Five DR-DQ haplotypes were handled as single units for association and clustering because linkage in the cohort was strong. On average, around 230,000 unique TCR beta nucleotide sequences were sequenced per donor among a few hundred genotyped donors of the cohort, with roughly 18% of those sequences being non-productive.

The cohort was made up of 500 to 850 healthy bone marrow donors. All cohort members were sampled while nominally healthy, although unrecorded immune exposures were likely present. The donor was CMV seropositive and belonged to the group of about 290 seropositive cohort members. Every donor gave a peripheral blood sample, and the peripheral blood mononuclear cells from that sample were used for TCR beta sequencing. Genomic DNA extraction from the blood cell samples was performed with the Qiagen DNeasy Blood Extraction Kit. Library construction relied on the immunoSEQ multiplex PCR assay. For the multiplex PCR, a mixture combining 60 forward primers for TCR Vbeta segments and 13 reverse primers for TCR Jbeta segments was used. The CDR3 region of rearranged TCR beta genes was amplified from genomic DNA by a multiplex PCR assay. The Illumina HiSeq System was used to sequence the amplified TCR beta libraries as 87-base-pair reads. The paper's data handling went like this. Across the roughly 600 repertoires, a later analysis counted tens of millions of unique TCR beta chains, roughly 11 million of which were shared by at least two donors. To remove PCR and sequencing errors, raw reads were error-corrected and collapsed into unique sequences using a nearest-neighbor algorithm that merged closely related sequences. V, D and J gene segments were assigned by aligning CDR3 sequences to IMGT reference sequences. For a sequence to be retained, at least a six-nucleotide match to both a V gene segment and a J gene segment was required. Rearrangements were classified as productive when the CDR3 lacked stop codons and remained in frame with V and J, and all other rearrangements were classified as non-productive. Following IMGT convention, CDR3 was defined as the stretch from the second conserved V-encoded cysteine to the conserved J-encoded phenylalanine. Sequences without an unambiguous match to a single V gene segment were excluded from the earlier analysis of several hundred of the donors. An earlier analysis of about 590 of the donors classified V segments as functional when productive rearrangements were above 56.7% and as segregating when the standard deviation between donors was above 5%. To diagnose cytomegalovirus status from the catalog of TCR beta chain sequences, a statistical classification framework was built. In a later analysis, TCR nucleotide sequences were compared against IMGT/GENE-DB human TR gene sequences so that V and J genes could be assigned. In a later analysis, CDR3 sequences and most-parsimonious VDJ recombination scenarios were assigned using the TCRdist pipeline. In a later analysis, each TCR beta chain was defined by its CDR3 amino acid sequence together with its V-gene family, and reads lacking a unique V-gene family were excluded. As a way to deal with suspected cross-contamination and a sequencing artifact, a later analysis dropped 450 to 700 nucleotide sequences that were highly shared and had low generation probability. In a later analysis, a clonal expansion index for each public chain was calculated from normalized within-repertoire ranks of inferred template counts. A later analysis computed generation probabilities with a VDJ recombination model fitted to out-of-frame rearrangements, and checked the results against IGoR. In a later analysis, TCR-TCR, TCR-HLA and TCR-CMV co-occurrence was scored with hypergeometric tests, and a repertoire-size bias correction was applied to TCR pairs. In a later analysis, false discovery rates were estimated by permuting HLA or CMV assignments 20 times. In a later analysis, co-occurring TCRs were grouped using DBSCAN, and TCRdist sequence similarity was added for clustering within HLA-allele-positive subsets. Repertoires with fewer than 30,000 or more than 120,000 public chains, plus five repertoires with anomalous nucleotide sharing, were excluded from co-occurrence clustering. The clones in this table, taken by TCRdb from immuneACCESS, are in-frame only. Not every clone is retained; where verified, under half of the shortfall comes from an unresolved V gene, and the cause of the rest is unknown. Clone size and V and J calls were adopted from that table, with D and trimming inferred from the DNA. The sample profile shows roughly 190,000 clones; roughly four fifths of them were found once. The ten top clones hold approximately 2% of the sample.

In the case of this clone: The antigen this receptor binds is unknown. No base quality values were provided; no much bigger clone lies one nucleotide off.

The CDR3 runs 13 residues from the cysteine to the phenylalanine. The sequence is cut down to CDR3 DNA, 39 bases in frame from base 1. CDR1 SQVTM and CDR2 ANQGSEA are derived from the germline V gene. V and J lose 4 bases and 5 bases, and a span of 14 bases separates them. Overall study results and their limits: HLA typing was unavailable for some donors at each locus, so association tests used only the typed subset. The cohort was sequenced for TCR beta chains only, and without alpha or paired-chain data the features that could be detected were limited. Assigning TCR associations to individual alleles was difficult when HLA alleles, especially DR and DQ, strongly co-occurred. In vitro tests confirmed that a few of the cytomegalovirus-associated TCR beta chains recognize cytomegalovirus antigens. The sequencing pipeline was judged likely to have produced a cluster of highly shared sequence variants as a technical artifact. According to a later analysis, most CMV-associated TCR beta chains appeared to be HLA-restricted, and the HLA associations seemed to be driven largely by CMV exposure. According to a later analysis, parvovirus B19, influenza, CMV and Epstein-Barr virus appeared linked to several top co-occurrence clusters. In a later analysis, HLA-associated TCR beta chains showed more clonal expansion and lower generation probabilities than non-associated chains that were equally common. In a later analysis, the rate of TCR association differed among HLA loci, with DRB1 alleles having the most associated TCRs and HLA-C alleles having the fewest. In an earlier analysis of more than 500 of the donors, most TCR beta V segments appeared in productive rearrangements about 87% or about 30% of the time, broadly matching IMGT annotations. V-gene and J-gene trimming of TCR beta chains was associated with a missense DCLRE1C variant in a later genetic analysis, and the association was replicated in an independent cohort. In the study, some 160 TCR beta chains were listed as associated with cytomegalovirus. Because counts were too low, roughly 16 rarely observed V segments, including chromosome 9 orphons, were excluded from the earlier analysis of a few hundred of the donors. The only immune exposure information available for the cohort was CMV serostatus. In a later genetic analysis, fewer N-insertions in productive TCRs were reported among donors in an Asian-associated ancestry cluster than the approximately 670-donor mean. In a later analysis, more than 15,000 TCR beta sequences were associated with specific HLA alleles at a false discovery rate of 0.05. The 87-base-pair reads could not distinguish some IMGT-functional V segments, including TRBV6-2 and TRBV6-3, so those segments were excluded. According to the authors, the approach could potentially be generalized to other disease states and immunological phenotypes. Linkage disequilibrium might explain the correlated functional status among segregating V segments, but an unknown experimental factor could not be ruled out. Most TCR sequences were observed very rarely across donors, whereas some public TCRs were present in many individuals. Roughly uniform sequencing depth across donors was assumed in presence/absence analyses, although this assumption may not hold. Cytomegalovirus status was reported to be diagnosed by the classifier with high specificity and sensitivity in both the original and validation cohorts. A further reported finding was that TCR beta sequences accurately predicted the HLA-A and HLA-B alleles for most subjects in the first cohort.

The sample comprised PBMCs. The sequence derives from a woman aged 25 to 39 in good health and CMV-seropositive. Recombination linked TRBV29-1 to TRBJ2-5, with the D gene call left open. The CDR3 in this case is CSVGSHAAETQYF. In nucleotides, the sequence is TGCAGCGTTGGGTCCCACGCAGCGGAGACCCAGTACTTC. The CDR3 plus the reference TRBV29-1 and TRBJ2-5 genes for the other parts give the full variable domain: SAVISQKPSRDICQRGTSLTIQCQVDSQVTMMFWYRQQPGQSLTLIATANQGSEATYESGFVIDKFPISRPNLTFSTLTVSNMSPEDSSIYLCSVGSHAAETQYFGPGTRLLVL.